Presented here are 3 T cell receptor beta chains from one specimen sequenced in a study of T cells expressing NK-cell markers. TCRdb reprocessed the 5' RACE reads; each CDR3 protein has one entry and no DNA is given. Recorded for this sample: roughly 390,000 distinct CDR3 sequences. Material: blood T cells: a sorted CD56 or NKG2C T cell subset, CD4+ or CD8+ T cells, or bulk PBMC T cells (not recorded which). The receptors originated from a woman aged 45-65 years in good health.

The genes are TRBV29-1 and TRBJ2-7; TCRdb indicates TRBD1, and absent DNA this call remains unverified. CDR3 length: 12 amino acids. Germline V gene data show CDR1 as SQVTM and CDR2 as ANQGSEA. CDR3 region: CSVSPSSYEQYF.

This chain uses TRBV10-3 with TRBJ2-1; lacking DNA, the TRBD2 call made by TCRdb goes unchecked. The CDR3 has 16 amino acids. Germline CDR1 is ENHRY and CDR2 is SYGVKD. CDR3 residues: CAISPDGASGLNEQFF.

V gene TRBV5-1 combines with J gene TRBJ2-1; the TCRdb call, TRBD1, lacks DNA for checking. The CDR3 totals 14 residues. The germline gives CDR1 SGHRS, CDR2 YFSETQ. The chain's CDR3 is CASSPGQGYNEQFF.